The 10 T cell receptor beta chains given below trace back to one sample, sequenced in a study of Ad26.COV2.S vaccination and SARS-CoV-2 variants. The table came from immunoSEQ multiplex PCR; TCRdb's copy has only in-frame clones and leaves some out. The data show approximately 500,000 clones, around nine tenths seen once. Noted treatment: around 19 received Ad26.COV2.S at low or high dose, single or two shots; roughly five received placebo; per-sample allocation not given. Day 63 after the first injection of vaccine or placebo was the sampling time. The source was peripheral blood, collected in a trial of Ad26.COV2.S vaccine versus placebo. The receptors were sampled from a person aged 18-65 years who received the Ad26.COV2.S COVID-19 vaccine or a placebo.

V gene TRBV28 combines with J gene TRBJ1-5, with 9 nucleotides matching TRBD1. Unmatched junction bases numbered 8, after V lost 8 bases and J lost 6 bases. CDR3 length equals 14 residues. Germline lookup yields CDR1 MDHEN and CDR2 SYDVKM. The CDR3 DNA is TGTGCCAGCCTAGACACAGGGGGCGGTCAGCCCCAGCATTTT. Its translation: CASLDTGGGQPQHF.

As to this clone: This CDR3 is also generated by other DNA sequences in the sample. V gene TRBV5-4 combines with J gene TRBJ2-7; D remains ambiguous. Germline V CDR1 and CDR2: SGHNT, YYREEE (reference sequence). The CDR3 covers 12 residues. The V and J ends lost 0 bases and 3 bases respectively, with 4 bases between them. The CDR3 DNA sequence: TGTGCCAGCAGCTTGGATGGCTACGAGCAGTACTTC. Residues: CASSLDGYEQYF.

The chain employs TRBV30 and TRBJ1-1; D is uncertain. Germline lookup yields CDR1 GTSNPN and CDR2 SVGIG (reference sequence). V gave up 5 bases and J gave up 7 bases, with 14 bases separating them. This CDR3 has 12 residues. In DNA, the CDR3 is TGTGCCTGGGGCGGAAGGACCGGTGAAGCTTTCTTT. Its translation: CAWGGRTGEAFF.

The chain joins TRBV4-1 to TRBJ2-3, with unresolved D. CDR3 length: 14 amino acids. Germline values: CDR1 MGHRA, CDR2 YSYEKL. V lost 0 bases to trimming and J lost 4 bases, with 8 bases between them. The CDR3 DNA sequence: TGCGCCAGCAGCCAAGACCGGGCCCCAGATACGCAGTATTTT. This gives the protein CASSQDRAPDTQYF.

V gene TRBV7-9 combines with J gene TRBJ1-2, with a possible D match to TRBD1 (6 bases). V gave up 8 bases and J gave up 6 bases, with 16 bases separating them. CDR1 is SEHNR and CDR2 is FQNEAQ in the germline V gene (reference sequence). This CDR3 has 13 amino acids. CDR3 nucleotide sequence: TGTGCCAGCGGATCGCGGGGGGCAAATGGCTACACCTTC. Translated, it gives CASGSRGANGYTF. Filled out from reference TRBV7-9 and TRBJ1-2, the complete variable domain reads DTGVSQNPRHKITKRGQNVTFRCDPISEHNRLYWYRQTLGQGPEFLTYFQNEAQLEKSRLLSDRFSAERPKGSFSTLEIQRTEQGDSAMYLCASGSRGANGYTFGSGTRLTVV.

The rearrangement joins TRBV25-1 to TRBJ1-2; the D gene is possibly TRBD1 (6 bases). The V end was cut by 7 bases, the J end by 3 bases, with 12 bases between. This CDR3 region has 13 residues. CDR1 and CDR2 (germline): MGHDK, SYGVNS. CDR3 in DNA: TGTGCCAGCACAGGGGTCGGTGACTATGGCTACACCTTC. Amino acids: CASTGVGDYGYTF.

The chain carries TRBV6-2 or TRBV6-3 and TRBJ1-2; 7 bases align to TRBD1. Germline-derived CDR1 and CDR2 are MNHEY and SVGEGT. With V trimmed by 6 bases and J by 0 bases, 4 bases remained unmatched. CDR3 size: 14 residues. This CDR3 is CASSRDRTNYGYTF. The CDR3 DNA sequence: TGTGCCAGCAGCCGGGACAGAACTAACTATGGCTACACCTTC.

The chain couples TRBV5-4 to TRBJ1-2; 9 bases are shared with TRBD1. There are 16 residues in the CDR3. From germline, CDR1 is SGHNT and CDR2 YYREEE (reference sequence). With 0 bases clipped from V and 8 bases from J, the junction kept 11 bases outside the gene matches. CDR3 loop: CASSLGRRQGDRGYTF. In DNA form, the CDR3 reads TGTGCCAGCAGCTTGGGACGGCGACAGGGGGATCGGGGCTACACCTTC.

V is TRBV9 and J is TRBJ2-7; D is unclear. Trimming took off 4 bases at V and 4 bases at J, with 15 bases between the two ends. There are 14 residues in the CDR3. CDR1 is SGDLS, CDR2 YYNGEE, per germline. CDR3: CASSPTLGLYEQYF. The CDR3 DNA is TGTGCCAGCAGCCCAACCCTCGGATTGTACGAGCAGTACTTC.

This chain links TRBV7-2 with TRBJ2-5, with 8 bases matching TRBD1. Germline trimming cut 1 base from V and 2 bases from J; bases unmatched to any gene: 0. The CDR3 totals 14 residues. Germline V lookup: CDR1 SGHTA, CDR2 FQGNSA. The CDR3 nucleotides are TGTGCCAGCAGCTTAGGACAGGGGCAAGAGACCCAGTACTTC. Translation gives CASSLGQGQETQYF.